One and the same sample provided the 28 T cell receptor beta chains below, sequenced in a study of metastatic and nonmetastatic thyroid tumors. TCRdb called clones again from the PCR reads with MiXCR. The sample records 40,000 or so clones, around 20% being singletons. None of the patients had undergone any treatment ahead of thyroid surgery. Sequenced: blood. These TCRs come from a female donor with papillary thyroid cancer or a benign thyroid nodule (not recorded which). Some clones in this sample may be carry-over from other donors' samples.

The sample holds many counts of this clone. The rearrangement uses TRBV20-1 and TRBJ1-1; no clear D gene. The CDR3 spans 13 residues. The germline V gene encodes CDR1 DFQATT and CDR2 SNEGSKA (reference sequence). The V and J ends lost 6 bases and 7 bases respectively, with 18 bases between them. The CDR3 loop reads CSAIADPRGEAFF. CDR3 bases: TGCAGTGCCATTGCCGATCCCCGGGGTGAAGCTTTCTTT.

This clone has a count of ten or more. V gene TRBV3-1 combines with J gene TRBJ1-1; D not certain. Per germline, CDR1 LGHDT and CDR2 YNNKEL (reference sequence). V was trimmed by 2 bases and J by 9 bases, leaving 7 bases between them. The CDR3 contains 11 residues. CDR3 nucleotides: TGTGCCAGCAGCCAAAGGCGGAAAGCTTTCTTT. Translation gives CASSQRRKAFF.

This clone was seen only a few times. This sample includes further DNA sequences coding for the same CDR3. The chain employs TRBV5-6 and TRBJ2-5; weak D call: TRBD2 (5 bases). From germline, CDR1 is SGHDT and CDR2 YYEEEE. V shed 6 bases and J shed 5 bases, with 17 bases lying between them. This CDR3 spans 14 amino acids. CDR3 in DNA: TGTGCCAGCACACTAAGGGTGGGGAGTGAGACCCAGTACTTC. Protein: CASTLRVGSETQYF. The complete variable domain, with remaining parts taken from reference TRBV5-6 and TRBJ2-5, reads DAGVTQSPTHLIKTRGQQVTLRCSPKSGHDTVSWYQQALGQGPQFIFQYYEEEERQRGNFPDRFSGHQFPNYSSELNVNALLLGDSALYLCASTLRVGSETQYFGPGTRLLVL.

This clone was detected ten times or more. V is TRBV9 and J is TRBJ2-1; no clear D. Germline V lookup: CDR1 SGDLS, CDR2 YYNGEE. CDR3 length equals 13 residues. Trimming cost V 3 bases and J 1 base, with 5 bases left between them. CDR3 region: CASSAGSYNEQFF. In nucleotides, the CDR3 is TGTGCCAGCAGCGCTGGGTCCTACAATGAGCAGTTCTTC.

The chain recombines TRBV19 with TRBJ2-1, with TRBD2 as a possible D gene (5 bases). The CDR3 spans 17 residues. The V and J ends lost 5 bases and 3 bases respectively, with 20 bases between them. The V gene's germline CDR1 is LNHDA and CDR2 SQIVND (reference sequence). The CDR3 nucleotides read TGTGCCAGTAGTCCCGCCGGGGTAGGATCGGGCTACAATGAGCAGTTCTTC. This encodes CASSPAGVGSGYNEQFF.

The rearrangement links TRBV20-1 to TRBJ2-5, with 8 positions matching TRBD1. Trimming removed 0 bases from V and 5 bases from J; junction bases left unmatched: 11. In germline, CDR1 is DFQATT, CDR2 SNEGSKA (reference sequence). This CDR3 region has 16 residues. In DNA form, the CDR3 reads TGCAGTGCTAGAGATCAGCAGGCGGACAGGGCTGAGACCCAGTACTTC. Its translation is CSARDQQADRAETQYF.

This chain joins TRBV6-2 or TRBV6-3 and TRBJ2-3; tentatively, D is TRBD1 (5 bases). The CDR3 length is 15 residues. CDR1 and CDR2 (germline): MNHEY, SVGEGT. The V end was cut by 6 bases, the J end by 4 bases, with 17 bases between. The CDR3 loop is CASRKGRYPADTQYF. The CDR3 DNA sequence: TGTGCCAGCAGAAAGGGGCGCTATCCCGCAGATACGCAGTATTTT.

The chain has TRBV6-2 or TRBV6-3 and TRBJ2-7; TRBD2 is a possible D gene (5 bases). The germline V gene encodes CDR1 MNHEY and CDR2 SVGEGT. The ends were cut back, 6 bases at V and 7 bases at J, with 13 bases in the middle. The CDR3 sequence is 12 residues long. DNA for the CDR3: TGTGCCAGCAGGGACTCGTCTCGAGAGCAGTACTTC. Translating it yields CASRDSSREQYF.

This clone has at least ten counts. The gene calls are TRBV7-8 and TRBJ1-5, with D possibly matching TRBD1 (6 bases). The CDR3 is 16 residues long. CDR1 is SGHVS and CDR2 is FQNEAQ in the germline V gene. V was shortened by 5 bases and J by 0 bases, with 14 bases between the two germline ends. Here the CDR3 reads CASSPGTLYSNQPQHF. The CDR3 DNA is TGTGCCAGCAGCCCCGGGACACTTTATAGCAATCAGCCCCAGCATTTT. Together with reference TRBV7-8 and TRBJ1-5, the CDR3 gives the full variable domain: GAGVSQSPRYKVAKRGQDVALRCDPISGHVSLFWYQQALGQGPEFLTYFQNEAQLDKSGLPSDRFFAERPEGSVSTLKIQRTQQEDSAVYLCASSPGTLYSNQPQHFGDGTRLSIL.

A word on this clone: The junction differs from germline at one of its ends, possibly a read error. This sequence joins TRBV20-1 and TRBJ2-3; D ambiguous. Germline-derived CDR1 and CDR2 are DFQATT and SNEGSKA (reference sequence). The CDR3 extends over 14 amino acids. CDR3 sequence: CSANDGPGTDKQYF. DNA for the CDR3: TGCAGTGCTAATGATGGGCCTGGCACAGATAAGCAGTATTTT.

This clone was recorded many times. This chain uses TRBV3-1 with TRBJ2-3; 10 nucleotides align to TRBD1. In germline, CDR1 is LGHDT, CDR2 YNNKEL (reference sequence). The CDR3 consists of 13 residues. Trimming cost V 7 bases and J 4 bases; bases outside gene matches: 2. The CDR3 DNA reads TGTGCCAGCACCGGACAGGGGGCAGATACGCAGTATTTT. It specifies CASTGQGADTQYF.

This chain joins TRBV20-1 and TRBJ2-7; 9 bases map to TRBD1. V gave up 4 bases and J gave up 5 bases; unmatched junction bases: 15. Germline lookup yields CDR1 DFQATT and CDR2 SNEGSKA (reference sequence). CDR3 size: 16 residues. CDR3 in amino acids: CSATPLPGQGLHEQYF. Written as DNA, the CDR3 is TGCAGTGCTACTCCCCTCCCGGGACAGGGCCTTCACGAGCAGTACTTC.

This clone occurred many times. The CDR3, as DNA: TGTGCCAGCAGCCAAGTCGGTGAATATGGCTACACCTTC. Amino acid sequence: CASSQVGEYGYTF. This chain uses TRBV3-1 with TRBJ1-2; the D is unclear. CDR3 length: 13 residues. Germline values: CDR1 LGHDT, CDR2 YNNKEL (reference sequence). Trimming pared 1 base from V and 5 bases from J, leaving 8 bases between.

This clone showed up many times. The chain recombines TRBV2 with TRBJ2-3; D not resolved. The V end lost 7 bases, the J end lost 5 bases, and 13 bases lay between the germline ends. The germline V gene encodes CDR1 SNHLY and CDR2 FYNNEI. The CDR3 spans 13 residues. The CDR3 is CASNSLGRDTQYF. DNA of the CDR3: TGTGCCAGCAACTCCTTAGGCCGAGATACGCAGTATTTT.

This clone appeared a few times. Being one base from a much bigger clone, this may be a read error. The chain has TRBV29-1 and TRBJ1-1; possible D gene TRBD1, 6 bases. The ends were cut back, 1 base at V and 4 bases at J, with 16 bases in the middle. Germline values: CDR1 SQVTM, CDR2 ANQGSEA. This CDR3 is 15 amino acids long. CDR3 coding DNA: TGCAGCGTTGAAGTCACCGCGAGGGGGGCCACTGAAGCTTTCTTT. It encodes CSVEVTARGATEAFF. The variable domain in full, with the rest retrieved from reference TRBV29-1 and TRBJ1-1, is SAVISQKPSRDICQRGTSLTIQCQVDSQVTMMFWYRQQPGQSLTLIATANQGSEATYESGFVIDKFPISRPNLTFSTLTVSNMSPEDSSIYLCSVEVTARGATEAFFGQGTRLTVV.

This sequence joins TRBV18 and TRBJ1-1; D might be TRBD1 (5 bases). With 6 bases removed from V and 2 bases from J, the gap between germline ends came to 7 bases. This CDR3 has 12 residues. The germline V gene encodes CDR1 KGHSH and CDR2 LQKENI. The CDR3 spells CASSGRNTEAFF. As DNA, the CDR3 is TGTGCCAGCTCGGGGCGAAACACTGAAGCTTTCTTT.

This clone has at least ten counts. This sequence joins TRBV7-2 and TRBJ2-7, with D hard to call. The V gene lost 4 bases and the J gene lost 3 bases, with 4 bases spanning the gap. Germline lookup yields CDR1 SGHTA and CDR2 FQGNSA. The CDR3 covers 11 residues. The CDR3 protein is CASSSVYEQYF. The CDR3 coding sequence is TGTGCCAGCAGCTCCGTCTACGAGCAGTACTTC.

This clone has at least ten counts. V usage is TRBV28 and J usage is TRBJ2-5; D is unclear. V dropped 6 bases and J dropped 4 bases, with 15 bases sitting between them. This CDR3 is built from 14 residues. The V gene's germline CDR1 is MDHEN and CDR2 SYDVKM. DNA for the CDR3: TGTGCCAGCAGCTCCTTCCCCGGAGCAGAGACCCAGTACTTC. Its translation: CASSSFPGAETQYF.

This clone was observed many times. V gene TRBV6-1 combines with J gene TRBJ2-3; tentatively, D is TRBD1 (5 bases). Germline V gives CDR1 MNHNS, CDR2 SASEGT. The V end was cut by 6 bases, the J end by 4 bases, with 20 bases between. The CDR3 runs to 16 residues. The CDR3 here is CASRPPGGHPADTQYF. For the CDR3, the DNA is TGTGCCAGCAGGCCCCCAGGTGGACATCCCGCAGATACGCAGTATTTT.

The chain is built from TRBV4-1 and TRBJ2-2; D is unresolved. This CDR3 region has 14 residues. CDR1 is MGHRA and CDR2 is YSYEKL in the germline V gene. V lost 3 bases and J lost 0, with 5 bases in between. This chain's CDR3 is CASSQNTNTGELFF. The CDR3 coding sequence is TGCGCCAGCAGCCAGAACACGAACACCGGGGAGCTGTTTTTT.

This clone came up many times. The genes are TRBV11-2 and TRBJ1-3; 7 nucleotides align to TRBD1. The V gene's germline CDR1 is SGHAT and CDR2 FQNNGV. Trimming at V came to 4 bases and at J to 0 bases, leaving 3 bases not matched to a gene. This CDR3 region has 15 residues. The CDR3 loop is CASSYGTASGNTIYF. The CDR3 DNA reads TGTGCCAGCAGCTATGGGACAGCCTCTGGAAACACCATATATTTT.

Many counts were recorded for this clone. V gene TRBV20-1 combines with J gene TRBJ2-3; 9 positions agree with TRBD2. There are 15 residues in the CDR3. V lost 5 bases to trimming and J lost 3 bases; unmatched junction nucleotides: 9. Germline assignment: CDR1 DFQATT and CDR2 SNEGSKA (reference sequence). The CDR3 DNA follows: TGCAGTGCTCCAGATAGCGGGAGTTGGACAGATACGCAGTATTTT. Translated, it gives CSAPDSGSWTDTQYF.

The chain couples TRBV18 to TRBJ2-1; 7 bases agree with TRBD2. Germline V gene sequence: CDR1 KGHSH, CDR2 LQKENI. Germline trimming cut 4 bases from V and 4 bases from J; bases unmatched to any gene: 13. The CDR3 is 17 residues long. In nucleotides, the CDR3 is TGTGCCAGCTCACAACACGGCGGGAGACGTGGTTACAATGAGCAGTTCTTC. This translates into CASSQHGGRRGYNEQFF. Full variable domain (missing parts from reference TRBV18 and TRBJ2-1): NAGVMQNPRHLVRRRGQEARLRCSPMKGHSHVYWYRQLPEEGLKFMVYLQKENIIDESGMPKERFSAEFPKEGPSILRIQQVVRGDSAAYFCASSQHGGRRGYNEQFFGPGTRLTVL.

This clone was found many times. The chain combines TRBV2 with TRBJ2-5; 12 bases fit TRBD1. The CDR3 contains 14 residues. The germline V gene has CDR1 SNHLY and CDR2 FYNNEI. The V segment lost 10 bases and the J segment 5 bases; nucleotides outside the gene matches: 8. The CDR3 here is CATPGQGARETQYF. The CDR3 coding sequence is TGTGCCACCCCGGGACAGGGGGCGAGGGAGACCCAGTACTTC.

This clone occurred many times. The V gene is TRBV7-3, the J gene TRBJ2-2, with D possibly matching TRBD1 (5 bases). CDR1 is SGHTA, CDR2 FQGTGA, per germline. Deletions cut 6 bases from V and 6 bases from J, with 11 bases between. CDR3 size: 13 residues. CDR3 protein: CASSLQVAGELFF. Here the CDR3 DNA reads TGTGCCAGCAGTCTACAGGTCGCCGGGGAGCTGTTTTTT.

This clone was detected ten times or more. J is TRBJ1-2 and V is TRBV27, with TRBD1 matching over 9 bases. From germline, CDR1 is MNHEY and CDR2 SMNVEV (reference sequence). This CDR3 region has 13 residues. The J segment lost 9 bases and the V segment lost 6 bases, leaving 8 bases of the junction unmatched. CDR3 sequence reads: CASRPQGQGSYTF. CDR3 DNA: TGTGCCAGCAGGCCTCAGGGACAGGGAAGCTACACCTTC.

This clone was detected ten times or more. V usage is TRBV10-1 and J usage is TRBJ2-2, with D hard to call. The CDR3 is made up of 15 amino acids. CDR1 and CDR2 from the germline V gene are WNHNN and SYGVQD (reference sequence). The ends were cut back, 3 bases at V and 2 bases at J, with 10 bases in the middle. In nucleotides, the CDR3 is TGCGCCAGCAGTGATTTAGAAGAAAACACCGGGGAGCTGTTTTTT. Amino acid sequence: CASSDLEENTGELFF.

This clone was recorded at least ten times. V and J are TRBV5-5 and TRBJ2-1; D is perhaps TRBD1 or TRBD2 (6 bases each). This CDR3 contains 14 residues. Germline CDR1 reads SGHKS; CDR2 reads YYEKEE (reference sequence). V was cut by 5 bases and J by 11 bases, with 20 bases left in between. The CDR3 reads CASSPAMGGSQQFF. The DNA for the CDR3 is TGTGCCAGCAGTCCAGCCATGGGGGGCTCCCAGCAGTTCTTC.